This TCR beta chain was profiled in a study of T-cell memory formation after mild COVID-19. Whole-study results and caveats: A balance of CD4 and CD8 characterized clones contracting day 15 to 85, whereas later expanders leaned CD4+.

TCRdb recomputed calls from the 5' RACE reads with MiXCR, one row per CDR3 protein. The repertoire has around 320,000 distinct CDR3 sequences, roughly an eighth of them found once; the top ten carry about 21%. This clonotype occurred once. The antigen is not known. The CDR3 sequence is 13 residues long. Trimming stripped 6 bases from V and 2 bases from J, with 10 bases between. Sequences were obtained from PBMCs or a T cell subset sorted from them (not recorded which). The clonotype comes from a man between 18 and 29 years old who had mild COVID-19 (a few samples of this study predate the infection). Cell type and time point are not known. The chain carries TRBV12-3 or TRBV12-4 and TRBJ2-5, with D possibly matching TRBD2 (5 bases). The CDR3 region has the DNA TGTGCCAGCAGGCCACTAGAGCAAGAGACCCAGTACTTC. This translates into CASRPLEQETQYF.